This entry lists 21 T cell receptor beta chains sequenced from one sample in a study of T-cell reconstitution after alpha-beta-depleted transplantation in children. Unique molecular identifiers tagged the TCRbeta library. TCRdb reprocessed the PCR reads with MiXCR, giving one entry per CDR3 protein. The sample yields about 500,000 distinct CDR3 sequences, less than 35% seen once. The sample here was PBMCs from the stem cell graft donor, taken from the stem cell graft. The source is a human donor who donated a stem cell graft to a child with aplastic anemia.

This clonotype came up a few times. The V call is TRBV9, the J call TRBJ1-1, with TRBD1 identical over 8 bases. This CDR3 is built from 15 residues. The germline CDR1 and CDR2 sequences are SGDLS and YYNGEE. The junction had 6 bases not matched to a gene; V was cut back by 4 bases and J by 1 base. CDR3 loop: CASSPPGQGNTEAFF. The CDR3 DNA sequence: TGTGCCAGCAGCCCCCCCGGACAGGGGAACACTGAAGCTTTCTTT.

The chain couples TRBV24-1 to TRBJ2-2; D might be TRBD2 (6 bases). Trimming stripped 3 bases from V and 1 base from J, with 8 bases between. The CDR3 is 15 amino acids. The germline V gene encodes CDR1 KGHDR and CDR2 SFDVKD. Written as DNA, the CDR3 is TGTGCCACCAGTGATCATAGCGGGAACACCGGGGAGCTGTTTTTT. It yields the protein CATSDHSGNTGELFF.

This clonotype has only a few counts. J is TRBJ2-1 and V is TRBV4-2, with a tentative D call TRBD1 (7 bases). Between the trimmed V and J ends, which lost 4 bases and 6 bases, there was a span of 19 bases. Per the germline V gene, CDR1 is LGHNA and CDR2 is YNFKEQ. There are 16 residues in the CDR3. Here the CDR3 reads CASSRDRASGANEQFF. For the CDR3, the DNA is TGTGCCAGCAGCCGCGACAGGGCTTCGGGAGCCAATGAGCAGTTCTTC.

This clonotype has more than one count but fewer than ten. This chain joins TRBV7-3 and TRBJ2-7, with 8 nucleotides matching TRBD1. The CDR3 consists of 16 residues. Per germline, CDR1 SGHTA and CDR2 FQGTGA. V lost 5 bases and J lost 3; bases outside the gene matches: 12. The CDR3 DNA reads as TGTGCCAGCAGCCAGACAGGGGACGTGAGGATCTACGAGCAGTACTTC. Translation gives CASSQTGDVRIYEQYF.

A few counts support this clonotype. V and J are TRBV6-2 or TRBV6-3 and TRBJ2-2; no definite D call. V lost 6 bases to trimming and J lost 8 bases, with 10 bases between them. Germline-derived CDR1 and CDR2 are MNHEY and SVGEGT. The CDR3 totals 12 residues. The CDR3 DNA reads TGTGCCAGCAGCGCGCCAAGGGGGGAGCTGTTTTTT. Its protein is CASSAPRGELFF.

Comments on this clonotype: This may stem from a read error, because a much larger clone lies one nucleotide away. The chain couples TRBV29-1 to TRBJ2-3; D uncertain. The germline V and J ends were trimmed by 2 bases and 4 bases, with 10 bases remaining between them. Germline V gene sequence: CDR1 SQVTM, CDR2 ANQGSEA. This CDR3 contains 13 residues. The CDR3 DNA follows: TGCAGCGTTGAATACGGTAGCCCAGATACGCAGTATTTT. Protein: CSVEYGSPDTQYF.

V usage is TRBV20-1 and J usage is TRBJ1-6, with D perhaps matching TRBD1 (5 bases). The CDR3 sequence is 15 residues long. Germline values: CDR1 DFQATT, CDR2 SNEGSKA (reference sequence). V was cut by 3 bases and J by 1 base, with 10 bases left in between. The CDR3 is CSASRGSSYNSPLHF. The DNA for the CDR3 is TGCAGTGCTAGTAGGGGTAGTTCCTATAATTCACCCCTCCACTTT.

Many counts were recorded for this clonotype. The junction shows a germline mismatch at one end, possibly a read error. The V and J genes are TRBV20-1 and TRBJ2-1; the match to TRBD2 covers 10 bases. This CDR3 has 17 residues. The V gene's germline CDR1 is DFQATT and CDR2 SNEGSKA (reference sequence). The CDR3 region is CSARDPVIAGGPNEQFF. The DNA for the CDR3 is TGCAGTGCGAGAGACCCCGTAATAGCGGGAGGCCCCAATGAGCAGTTCTTC.

As regards this clonotype: Compared with germline, one end of the junction differs, possibly owing to a read error. The V and J genes are TRBV5-6 and TRBJ2-7, with unresolved D. Germline values: CDR1 SGHDT, CDR2 YYEEEE. The CDR3 contains 14 residues. CDR3 sequence (DNA): TGTGCCAGCAGGTTGGGTCCGAGCTCCTACGAGCAGTACTTC. Protein product: CASRLGPSSYEQYF.

The chain uses TRBV10-1 and TRBJ2-7; D is possibly TRBD1 (6 bases). The CDR3 runs to 16 residues. Trimming left V 3 bases short and J 0 bases short, with 15 bases between. Germline values: CDR1 WNHNN, CDR2 SYGVQD (reference sequence). The CDR3 sequence: CASSDQNRVHSYEQYV. The CDR3 coding sequence is TGCGCCAGCAGTGACCAAAACAGGGTCCACTCCTACGAGCAGTACGTC.

This clonotype has ten or more counts. This sequence joins TRBV29-1 and TRBJ2-7, with 7 nucleotides matching TRBD1. CDR3 length equals 12 residues. Germline trimming cut 2 bases from V and 8 bases from J; bases unmatched to any gene: 6. Germline CDR1 and CDR2: SQVTM and ANQGSEA. CDR3 DNA sequence: TGCAGCGTTGAAACTCTACAGGGGAAGCAGTACGTC. This encodes CSVETLQGKQYV.

This clonotype was found a few times. The rearrangement joins TRBV5-1 to TRBJ2-1; possible D gene TRBD1, 6 bases. The CDR3 contains 15 residues. CDR1 is SGHRS and CDR2 is YFSETQ in the germline V gene. V was trimmed by 6 bases and J by 4 bases, leaving 17 bases between them. The CDR3 DNA is TGCGCCAGCACCAGGGGAGACACTGGGTACAATGAGCAGTTCTTC. Protein product: CASTRGDTGYNEQFF.

The J gene is TRBJ2-7, the V gene TRBV28; the D call may be TRBD1 or TRBD2 (5 bases each). The CDR3 runs 21 residues. Germline loops: CDR1 MDHEN, CDR2 SYDVKM. V dropped 4 bases and J dropped 0 bases, with 31 bases sitting between them. The CDR3 sequence is CASSSFYSRPWDGQSSYEQYF. In DNA, the CDR3 is TGTGCCAGCAGTTCCTTTTATTCCCGACCTTGGGACGGTCAAAGCTCCTACGAGCAGTACTTC.

The rearrangement links TRBV6-2 or TRBV6-3 to TRBJ2-7; D may be TRBD1 (5 bases). Germline CDR1 is MNHEY and CDR2 is SVGEGT. V lost 2 bases and J 6 bases, leaving 17 bases between the germline ends. The CDR3 has 15 residues. In nucleotides, the CDR3 is TGTGCCAGCAGTTACGGAAGGGGAACCCTCTCCGAGCAGTACGTC. It translates to CASSYGRGTLSEQYV.

This sequence joins TRBV30 and TRBJ1-5, with D uncertain. The germline CDR1 and CDR2 sequences are GTSNPN and SVGIG (reference sequence). The CDR3 has 13 residues. The V end lost 0 bases, the J end lost 6 bases, and 9 bases lay between the germline ends. As DNA, the CDR3 is TGTGCCTGGAGTGTAAATAAAGGTCAGCCCCAGCATTTT. Residues: CAWSVNKGQPQHF.

The genes are TRBV5-1 and TRBJ1-3; TRBD1 aligns across 8 bases. The V gene's germline CDR1 is SGHRS and CDR2 YFSETQ. The V and J ends lost 2 bases and 10 bases, in that order; junction bases with no gene match: 8. There are 14 residues in the CDR3. CDR3 residues: CASSLGTGPMTIYF. CDR3 in DNA: TGCGCCAGCAGCTTAGGGACAGGACCTATGACCATATATTTT.

The chain is built from TRBV29-1 and TRBJ2-5, with 7 positions matching TRBD2. Per the germline V gene, CDR1 is SQVTM and CDR2 is ANQGSEA. This CDR3 is built from 13 residues. The junction had 6 bases not matched to a gene; V was cut back by 3 bases and J by 5 bases. The CDR3 sequence is CSVDWQGGETQYF. The CDR3 nucleotides are TGCAGCGTTGACTGGCAGGGAGGGGAGACCCAGTACTTC.

This clonotype was recorded a few times. The chain employs TRBV18 and TRBJ1-4; 9 bases match TRBD1. Germline CDR1 and CDR2: KGHSH and LQKENI. V gave up 6 bases and J gave up 7 bases; unmatched junction bases: 9. This CDR3 has 15 residues. The chain's CDR3 is CASSPRQGDSEKLFF. The CDR3 DNA is TGTGCCAGCTCGCCGAGACAGGGGGACAGTGAAAAACTGTTTTTT.

V usage is TRBV20-1 and J usage is TRBJ2-3; 8 positions match TRBD2. The germline V gene encodes CDR1 DFQATT and CDR2 SNEGSKA (reference sequence). Losses at the gene ends were 3 bases for V and 3 bases for J; bases not matched to a gene: 11. CDR3 length: 16 residues. The CDR3 loop reads CSASRRRAGGTDTQYF. The CDR3 bases are TGCAGTGCTAGTCGCCGGCGGGCGGGAGGTACAGATACGCAGTATTTT.

This clonotype was counted only a few times. The CDR3 DNA sequence: TGTGCCAGCAGTACCAGAGGGGCGACAGGGGTAGAGACCCAGTACTTC. Translation: CASSTRGATGVETQYF. This rearrangement joins TRBV12-3 or TRBV12-4 to TRBJ2-5; 8 positions agree with TRBD1. The CDR3 runs 16 residues. V was pared by 5 bases and J by 4 bases, with 12 bases of the junction left unmatched.

The rearrangement links TRBV5-1 to TRBJ2-7; 8 nucleotides match TRBD1. After removal of 4 bases from V and 6 bases from J, the junction contained 9 bases not matched to a gene. Germline CDR1 is SGHRS and CDR2 is YFSETQ. The CDR3 sequence is 14 residues long. The CDR3 loop reads CASSERQGPGEQYF. CDR3 nucleotide sequence: TGCGCCAGCAGCGAGAGACAGGGGCCGGGCGAGCAGTACTTC.